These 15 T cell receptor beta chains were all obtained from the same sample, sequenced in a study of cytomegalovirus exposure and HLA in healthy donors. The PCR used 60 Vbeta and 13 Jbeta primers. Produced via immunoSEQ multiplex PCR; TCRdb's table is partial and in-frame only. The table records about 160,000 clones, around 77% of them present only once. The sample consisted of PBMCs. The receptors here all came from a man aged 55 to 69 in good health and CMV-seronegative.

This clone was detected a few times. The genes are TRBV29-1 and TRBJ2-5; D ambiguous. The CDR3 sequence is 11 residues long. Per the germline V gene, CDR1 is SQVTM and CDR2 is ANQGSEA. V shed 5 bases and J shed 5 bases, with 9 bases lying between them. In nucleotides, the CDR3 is TGCAGCGTTATCAGGATGGAGACCCAGTACTTC. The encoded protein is CSVIRMETQYF. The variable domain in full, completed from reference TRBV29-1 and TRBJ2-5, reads SAVISQKPSRDICQRGTSLTIQCQVDSQVTMMFWYRQQPGQSLTLIATANQGSEATYESGFVIDKFPISRPNLTFSTLTVSNMSPEDSSIYLCSVIRMETQYFGPGTRLLVL.

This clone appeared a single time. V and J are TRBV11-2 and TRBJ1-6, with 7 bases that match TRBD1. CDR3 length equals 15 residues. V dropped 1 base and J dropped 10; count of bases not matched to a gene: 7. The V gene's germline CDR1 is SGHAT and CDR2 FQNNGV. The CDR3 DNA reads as TGTGCCAGCAGCTTAGGGGTGGCAGGGGGGTCACCCCTCCACTTT. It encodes CASSLGVAGGSPLHF.

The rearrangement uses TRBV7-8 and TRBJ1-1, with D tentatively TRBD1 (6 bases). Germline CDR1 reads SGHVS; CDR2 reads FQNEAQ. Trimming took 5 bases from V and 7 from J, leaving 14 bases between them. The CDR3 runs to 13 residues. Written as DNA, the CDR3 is TGTGCCAGCAGCCGACCTGACAGGAATGAAGCTTTCTTT. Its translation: CASSRPDRNEAFF.

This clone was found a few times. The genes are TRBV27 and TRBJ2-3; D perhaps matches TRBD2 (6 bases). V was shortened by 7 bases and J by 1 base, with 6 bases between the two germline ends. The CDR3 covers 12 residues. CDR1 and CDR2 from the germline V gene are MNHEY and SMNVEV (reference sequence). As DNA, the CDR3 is TGTGCCAGCACGGGGGGCACAGATACGCAGTATTTT. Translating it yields CASTGGTDTQYF.

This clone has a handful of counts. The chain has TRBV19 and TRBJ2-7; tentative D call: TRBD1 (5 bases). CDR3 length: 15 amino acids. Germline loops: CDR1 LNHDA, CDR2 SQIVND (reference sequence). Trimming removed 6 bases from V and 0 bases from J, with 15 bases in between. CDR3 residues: CASRQTGFLSYEQYF. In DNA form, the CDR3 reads TGTGCCAGTAGGCAAACAGGTTTCCTCTCCTACGAGCAGTACTTC.

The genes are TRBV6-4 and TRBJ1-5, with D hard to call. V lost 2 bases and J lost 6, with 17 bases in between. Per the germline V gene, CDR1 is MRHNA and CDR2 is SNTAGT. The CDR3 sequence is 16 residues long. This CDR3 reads CASSDPGRVCSQPQHF. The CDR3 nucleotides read TGTGCCAGCAGTGACCCGGGGAGGGTTTGTAGTCAGCCCCAGCATTTT.

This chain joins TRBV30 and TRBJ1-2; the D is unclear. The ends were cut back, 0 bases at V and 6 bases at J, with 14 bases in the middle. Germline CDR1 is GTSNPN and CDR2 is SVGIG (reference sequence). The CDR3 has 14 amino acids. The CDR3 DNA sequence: TGTGCCTGGAGTGTTAGTCGATCCGTCGATGGCTACACCTTC. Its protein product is CAWSVSRSVDGYTF.

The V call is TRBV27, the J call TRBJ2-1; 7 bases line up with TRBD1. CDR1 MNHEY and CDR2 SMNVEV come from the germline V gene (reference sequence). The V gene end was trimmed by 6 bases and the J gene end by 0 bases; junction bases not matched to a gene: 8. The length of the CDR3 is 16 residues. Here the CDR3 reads CASRTLQGSSYNEQFF. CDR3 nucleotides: TGTGCCAGCAGGACCCTACAGGGGAGCTCCTACAATGAGCAGTTCTTC.

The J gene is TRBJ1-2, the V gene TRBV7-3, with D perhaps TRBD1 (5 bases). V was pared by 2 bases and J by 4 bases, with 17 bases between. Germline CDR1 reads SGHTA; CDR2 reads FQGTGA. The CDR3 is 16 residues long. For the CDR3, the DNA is TGTGCCAGCAGCTTAGATACGGCGGGGCTGTCCTATGGCTACACCTTC. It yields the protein CASSLDTAGLSYGYTF.

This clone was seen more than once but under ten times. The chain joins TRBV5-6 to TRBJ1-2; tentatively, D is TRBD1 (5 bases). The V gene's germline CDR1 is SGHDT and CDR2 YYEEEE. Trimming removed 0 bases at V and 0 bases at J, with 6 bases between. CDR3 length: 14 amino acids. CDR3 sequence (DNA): TGTGCCAGCAGCTTGGGACAGCCTAACTATGGCTACACCTTC. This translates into CASSLGQPNYGYTF.

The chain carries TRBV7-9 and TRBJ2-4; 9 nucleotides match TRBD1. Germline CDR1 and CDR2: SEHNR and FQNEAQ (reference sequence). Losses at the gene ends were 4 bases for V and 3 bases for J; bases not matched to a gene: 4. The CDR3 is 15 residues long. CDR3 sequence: CASSSTGGGKNIQYF. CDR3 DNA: TGTGCCAGCAGCTCGACAGGGGGAGGCAAAAACATTCAGTACTTC.

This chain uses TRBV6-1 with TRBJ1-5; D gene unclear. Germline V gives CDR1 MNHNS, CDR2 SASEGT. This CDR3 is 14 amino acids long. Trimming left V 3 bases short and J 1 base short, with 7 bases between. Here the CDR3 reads CASSDPGSNQPQHF. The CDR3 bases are TGTGCCAGCAGTGACCCGGGGAGCAATCAGCCCCAGCATTTT.

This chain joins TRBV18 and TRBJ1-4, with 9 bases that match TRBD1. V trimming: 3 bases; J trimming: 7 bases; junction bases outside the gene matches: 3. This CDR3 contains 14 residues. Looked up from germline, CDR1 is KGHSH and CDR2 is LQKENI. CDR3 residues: CASSPGTGIEKLFF. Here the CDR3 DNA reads TGTGCCAGCTCACCGGGGACAGGGATTGAAAAACTGTTTTTT.

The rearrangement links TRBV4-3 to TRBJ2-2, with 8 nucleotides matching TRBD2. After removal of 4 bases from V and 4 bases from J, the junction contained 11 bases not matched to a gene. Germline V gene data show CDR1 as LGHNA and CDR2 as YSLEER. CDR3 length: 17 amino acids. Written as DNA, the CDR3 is TGCGCCAGCAGCCGGGCTTTTGCGGGAGGACTCACCGGGGAGCTGTTTTTT. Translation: CASSRAFAGGLTGELFF.

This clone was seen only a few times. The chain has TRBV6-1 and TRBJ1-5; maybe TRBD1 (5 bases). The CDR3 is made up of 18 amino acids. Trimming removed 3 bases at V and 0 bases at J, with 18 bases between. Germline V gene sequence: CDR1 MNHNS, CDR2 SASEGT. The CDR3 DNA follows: TGTGCCAGCAGTGACCCACCCTGGGGGGGTTATAGCAATCAGCCCCAGCATTTT. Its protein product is CASSDPPWGGYSNQPQHF.